This T cell receptor (beta chain) came from a study of memory CD4+ T cells and cytomegalovirus serostatus. Study in general: This sample comes from healthy Belgian adults, about nine CMV seropositive, 24 seronegative.

The sort gate was single viable CD3+CD4+CD8-CD45RO+ cells for memory CD4+ T cells. Total CD4+ T cells were enriched by CD4 positive selection. Original analysis: After removing out-of-frame reads, around 2.2 million distinct TCRbeta sequences remained. Generated by immunoSEQ multiplex PCR, the TCRdb table keeps only in-frame clones and is missing some. That table is the source of V, J and clone size, and D and trimming were worked out from the DNA. The sample includes about 64,000 clones, about 74% of them seen just once. This CDR3 is built from 15 residues. Germline V CDR1 and CDR2: KGHSH, LQKENI. The V gene end was trimmed by 3 bases and the J gene end by 7 bases; junction bases not matched to a gene: 7.

The genes are TRBV18 and TRBJ1-4, with 8 nucleotides matching TRBD1. The sequenced sample was memory CD4+ T cells from blood. This TCR was recovered from an adult in good health and CMV-seronegative. The chain's CDR3 is CASSPDQGAGEKLFF. The DNA for the CDR3 is TGTGCCAGCTCACCCGATCAGGGGGCGGGTGAAAAACTGTTTTTT.